This TCR beta chain was profiled in a study of blood T cell repertoires in COVID-19. Produced via immunoSEQ multiplex PCR; TCRdb's table is partial and in-frame only. The table shows around 91,000 clones, with around 82% occurring only once. This CDR3 spans 16 amino acids. Looked up from germline, CDR1 is LGHDT and CDR2 is YNNKEL (reference sequence). V lost 4 bases, J lost 2 bases, and 10 bases stayed unmatched. The specimen was peripheral blood. The sequence came from a human donor in a cohort sampled during active COVID-19. This chain links TRBV3-1 (or the pseudogene TRBV3-2) with TRBJ1-2; 7 bases match TRBD1. The CDR3 DNA sequence: TGTGCCAGCAGCCTTCAGACAGGGACTAGAAACTATGGCTACACCTTC. Its translation: CASSLQTGTRNYGYTF.